This TCR beta chain appears in the sequencing data of a study of cytomegalovirus exposure and HLA in healthy donors. The V end was cut by 3 bases, the J end by 7 bases, with 16 bases between. Germline CDR1 is SGHAT and CDR2 is FQNNGV. There are 14 residues in the CDR3. General observations from the study: Diagnosis of cytomegalovirus status made by the classifier reportedly showed high specificity and sensitivity. Further analysis was carried out later, and it showed several of the most significant clusters appearing linked to common viral pathogens. A later analysis linked a missense variant in DCLRE1C to the trimming of TCR beta V and J genes. Previous analysis showed most TCR beta V segments were productive about 87% or about 30% of the time.

In the case of this clone: Its antigen is not identified.

The PCR had 60 Vbeta and 13 Jbeta primers. Profiled with immunoSEQ multiplex PCR; TCRdb holds only in-frame clones, not every one. The sample records some 120,000 clones, more than 65% being singletons. The V call is TRBV11-2, the J call TRBJ2-7; D perhaps matches TRBD1 (6 bases). The material sequenced was PBMCs. This TCR came from a man aged 18-30 years in good health and CMV-seronegative. The CDR3 loop is CASSFAQGQGEQYF. The CDR3 DNA is TGTGCCAGCAGCTTTGCACAGGGCCAGGGAGAGCAGTACTTC. The entire variable domain, with the rest obtained from reference TRBV11-2 and TRBJ2-7, is as follows: EAGVAQSPRYKIIEKRQSVAFWCNPISGHATLYWYQQILGQGPKLLIQFQNNGVVDDSQLPKDRFSAERLKGVDSTLKIQPAKLEDSAVYLCASSFAQGQGEQYFGPGTRLTVT.